A single sample gave rise to the 2 T cell receptor beta chains below, sequenced in a study of blood T cells in healthy people across ages. A second about 7 to 11 cycle PCR used barcoded and J-beta primers. TCRdb independently ran MiXCR on the 5' RACE reads; one entry per CDR3 protein. The table has some 1.8 million distinct CDR3 sequences, about two fifths seen once. The sequencing sample was made of blood. These receptors were collected from a human donor in good health.

The CDR3 is CASSEKGGEETQYF. In DNA form, the CDR3 reads TGTGCCAGCAGTGAAAAGGGGGGCGAAGAGACCCAGTACTTC. The rearrangement uses TRBV2 and TRBJ2-5; D is perhaps TRBD1 or TRBD2 (6 bases each). In germline, CDR1 is SNHLY, CDR2 FYNNEI. There are 14 residues in the CDR3. Trimming removed 2 bases at V and 3 bases at J, with 10 bases between.

The chain combines TRBV7-9 with TRBJ2-5, with no clear D. This CDR3 has 14 residues. V was shortened by 3 bases and J by 2 bases, with 10 bases between the two germline ends. The germline V gene has CDR1 SEHNR and CDR2 FQNEAQ (reference sequence). Here the CDR3 reads CASSFDSSQETQYF. The CDR3 DNA reads as TGTGCCAGCAGCTTTGACTCGTCTCAAGAGACCCAGTACTTC.